This entry lists 18 T cell receptor beta chains sequenced from one sample in a study of T cell responses to AZD1222 COVID-19 vaccine (dated by TCRdb to about 2021). The time point label for this specimen denotes: about 28 days (+/-7) after the second vaccine dose. Receptors were amplified or captured by the immunoSEQ multiplex PCR assay. This is the immuneACCESS table as TCRdb keeps it, with only in-frame sequences that have V and J called. A part of the clones is gone; compared with another copy, unresolved V genes explain less than half, and the rest is unexplained. For this sample there are 170,000 or so clones; 88% appear just once. The ten largest clonotypes hold around 10% of the sample. The sample consisted of peripheral blood, taken 28 days after the second AZD1222 dose. These receptors were taken from an adult who received the AZD1222 COVID-19 vaccine.

This rearrangement joins TRBV28 to TRBJ2-1; 12 nucleotides agree with TRBD2. This CDR3 spans 18 amino acids. V was clipped by 6 bases and J by 0 bases; unmatched bases: 9. Germline values: CDR1 MDHEN, CDR2 SYDVKM. CDR3 amino acids: CASSTQGLAGSSYNEQFF. In DNA form, the CDR3 reads TGTGCCAGCAGCACCCAGGGACTAGCGGGTAGCTCCTACAATGAGCAGTTCTTC.

The rearrangement links TRBV19 to TRBJ2-1, with TRBD2 identical over 7 bases. The germline CDR1 and CDR2 sequences are LNHDA and SQIVND (reference sequence). The V and J ends lost 1 base and 0 bases, in that order; junction bases with no gene match: 6. This CDR3 region has 17 residues. The CDR3 region is CASSIAPLADSYNEQFF. The CDR3, as DNA: TGTGCCAGTAGTATAGCCCCCCTAGCGGACTCCTACAATGAGCAGTTCTTC.

The rearrangement links TRBV21-1 to TRBJ1-5. TRBV21-1 is deemed a pseudogene. This CDR3 has 18 amino acids. This CDR3 reads CASSYPGGRPFSNQPQHF. In DNA, the CDR3 is TGTGCCAGCAGCTACCCTGGCGGGCGACCCTTTAGCAATCAGCCCCAGCATTTT.

This sequence joins TRBV12-3 or TRBV12-4 and TRBJ1-1; no clear D. V was shortened by 3 bases and J by 1 base, with 3 bases between the two germline ends. The CDR3 spans 12 residues. CDR3 region: CASSFGNTEAFF. As DNA, the CDR3 is TGTGCCAGCAGTTTCGGGAACACTGAAGCTTTCTTT.

The chain couples TRBV6-2 or TRBV6-3 to TRBJ1-5, with no clear D. This CDR3 contains 14 residues. Germline V lookup: CDR1 MNHEY, CDR2 SVGEGT. Trimming pared 6 bases from V and 1 base from J, leaving 10 bases between. In DNA, the CDR3 is TGTGCCAGCAGCAGGATCGGCAGCAATCAGCCCCAGCATTTT. This encodes CASSRIGSNQPQHF.

V usage is TRBV7-2 and J usage is TRBJ1-2; tentative D call: TRBD1 (6 bases). V gave up 1 base and J gave up 4 bases, with 7 bases separating them. The CDR3 is 13 residues long. The germline V gene encodes CDR1 SGHTA and CDR2 FQGNSA. CDR3 protein: CASSLGGAYGYTF. CDR3 bases: TGTGCCAGCAGCTTAGGGGGGGCCTATGGCTACACCTTC.

The rearrangement uses TRBV15 and TRBJ2-3; D is unresolved. Germline V gives CDR1 LNHNV, CDR2 YYDKDF (reference sequence). The CDR3 consists of 15 residues. V was trimmed by 3 bases and J by 7 bases, leaving 17 bases between them. The CDR3 sequence: CATSSGRAPANTQYF. In nucleotides, the CDR3 is TGTGCCACCAGCAGTGGTCGGGCCCCCGCAAATACGCAGTATTTT.

The V gene is TRBV9, the J gene TRBJ1-1; no reliable D call. The CDR3 contains 13 residues. Trimming pared 3 bases from V and 0 bases from J, leaving 6 bases between. The germline CDR1 and CDR2 sequences are SGDLS and YYNGEE. DNA of the CDR3: TGTGCCAGCAGCGAAAGCCTGAACACTGAAGCTTTCTTT. It is translated as CASSESLNTEAFF.

The chain couples TRBV7-2 to TRBJ2-3; D unclear. There are 15 residues in the CDR3. Germline values: CDR1 SGHTA, CDR2 FQGNSA. The V and J ends lost 1 base and 4 bases respectively, with 12 bases between them. DNA for the CDR3: TGTGCCAGCAGCTTAGTAGGATCGGTCCCAGATACGCAGTATTTT. This sequence encodes CASSLVGSVPDTQYF.

The chain has TRBV5-5 and TRBJ2-5; D remains unclear. V dropped 0 bases and J dropped 2 bases, with 8 bases sitting between them. The CDR3 has 14 residues. Germline V gene data show CDR1 as SGHKS and CDR2 as YYEKEE (reference sequence). The CDR3 coding sequence is TGTGCCAGCAGCTTGGTGGCAGATCAAGAGACCCAGTACTTC. It yields the protein CASSLVADQETQYF.

The chain combines TRBV3-1 (or the pseudogene TRBV3-2) with TRBJ1-6, with D unresolved. V lost 4 bases and J 10 bases, leaving 11 bases between the germline ends. The CDR3 contains 13 residues. Germline CDR1 LGHDT, CDR2 YNNKEL (reference sequence). The CDR3 loop reads CASSPTVSSPLHF. The CDR3 nucleotides read TGTGCCAGCAGCCCCACAGTATCCTCACCCCTCCACTTT.

The genes are TRBV2 and TRBJ1-2, with D unclear. The V and J ends lost 2 bases and 4 bases respectively, with 8 bases between them. The CDR3 contains 13 residues. CDR1 is SNHLY, CDR2 FYNNEI, per germline. This CDR3 reads CASSEYGLYGYTF. As DNA, the CDR3 is TGTGCCAGCAGTGAATACGGGCTCTATGGCTACACCTTC.

The V call is TRBV5-6, the J call TRBJ2-1; a possible D gene is TRBD2 (5 bases). The germline CDR1 and CDR2 sequences are SGHDT and YYEEEE. This CDR3 has 15 amino acids. V lost 3 bases, J lost 1 base, and 11 bases lay in between. The DNA for the CDR3 is TGTGCCAGCAGCTCGCGGGCGGGTTCCTACAATGAGCAGTTCTTC. It encodes CASSSRAGSYNEQFF.

V gene TRBV4-2 combines with J gene TRBJ1-3; D remains unclear. Germline CDR1 and CDR2: LGHNA and YNFKEQ. This CDR3 spans 17 amino acids. V dropped 1 base and J dropped 0 bases, with 13 bases sitting between them. CDR3 bases: TGTGCCAGCAGCCAAGTTTCGGTTGTGGACTCTGGAAACACCATATATTTT. This gives the protein CASSQVSVVDSGNTIYF.

The gene calls are TRBV14 and TRBJ1-2, with D hard to call. Germline CDR1 SGHDN, CDR2 FVKESK. Trimming removed 2 bases from V and 8 bases from J, with 15 bases in between. The CDR3 spans 14 residues. CDR3 nucleotides: TGTGCCAGCAGCCAATCAGTAGGAGGCTGGGGCTACACCTTC. Translation: CASSQSVGGWGYTF.

The chain combines TRBV5-4 with TRBJ1-1; 12 bases match TRBD1. The CDR3 spans 16 residues. The trim removed 4 bases at V and 6 bases at J, leaving 10 bases unmatched. The germline CDR1 and CDR2 sequences are SGHNT and YYREEE (reference sequence). CDR3 coding DNA: TGTGCCAGCAGCCTGGGGGACAGGGGGCTTAGGGCTGAAGCTTTCTTT. Protein product: CASSLGDRGLRAEAFF.

The gene calls are TRBV4-2 and TRBJ2-3; the match to TRBD2 covers 9 bases. Germline values: CDR1 LGHNA, CDR2 YNFKEQ. V lost 0 bases to trimming and J lost 6 bases; unmatched junction nucleotides: 10. The CDR3 is made up of 17 amino acids. The CDR3 nucleotides read TGTGCCAGCAGCCAAGATCTCGCGGGAGGGCCGGTGGATACGCAGTATTTT. Translation gives CASSQDLAGGPVDTQYF.

The chain recombines TRBV2 with TRBJ2-5; either TRBD1 or TRBD2 may supply D (5 bases each). The CDR3 is 13 amino acids. Germline loops: CDR1 SNHLY, CDR2 FYNNEI. V lost 4 bases, J lost 5 bases, and 11 bases lay in between. The DNA for the CDR3 is TGTGCCAGCAGTGTGAGAGGGGAGGAGACCCAGTACTTC. Residues: CASSVRGEETQYF.